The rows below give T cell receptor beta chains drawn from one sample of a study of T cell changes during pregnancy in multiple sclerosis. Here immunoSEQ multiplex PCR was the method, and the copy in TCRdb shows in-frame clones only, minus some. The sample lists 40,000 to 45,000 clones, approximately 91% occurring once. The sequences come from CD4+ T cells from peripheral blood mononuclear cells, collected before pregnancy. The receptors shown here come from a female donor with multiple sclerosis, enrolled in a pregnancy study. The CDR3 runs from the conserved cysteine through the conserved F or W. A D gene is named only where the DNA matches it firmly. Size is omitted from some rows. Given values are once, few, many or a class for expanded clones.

CDR3 protein: CASSLYRASTDTQYF
CDR3 DNA: TGTGCCAGCAGCTTATACAGGGCTAGCACAGATACGCAGTATTTT
J gene: TRBJ2-3
V gene: TRBV7-3
D gene: -
clone size: -

CDR3 protein: CASSLTSNYGYTF
CDR3 DNA: TGTGCCAGCAGCCTTACAAGTAACTATGGCTACACCTTC
J gene: TRBJ1-2
V gene: TRBV13
D gene: -
clone size: -

CDR3 protein: CASSLREGSNQPQHF
CDR3 DNA: TGCGCCAGCAGCCTCAGGGAAGGTAGCAATCAGCCCCAGCATTTT
J gene: TRBJ1-5
V gene: TRBV4-1
D gene: -
clone size: -

CDR3 protein: CASSSYPGLSTDTQYF
CDR3 DNA: TGTGCCAGCAGCTCATATCCGGGACTTAGCACAGATACGCAGTATTTT
J gene: TRBJ2-3
V gene: TRBV7-3
D gene: -
clone size: -

CDR3 protein: CASSLGGGEQYF
CDR3 DNA: TGTGCCAGCAGTTTAGGGGGGGGCGAGCAGTACTTC
J gene: TRBJ2-7
V gene: TRBV27
D gene: TRBD2
clone size: -

CDR3 protein: CASSPETGSSNQPQHF
CDR3 DNA: TGTGCCAGCTCACCAGAGACAGGGTCTAGCAATCAGCCCCAGCATTTT
J gene: TRBJ1-5
V gene: TRBV18
D gene: TRBD1
clone size: once

CDR3 protein: CASSKGLGQTYEQYF
CDR3 DNA: TGTGCCAGCAGCAAAGGTTTGGGACAGACATACGAGCAGTACTTC
J gene: TRBJ2-7
V gene: TRBV21-1
D gene: -
clone size: -

CDR3 protein: CASSPLAGGSYNEQFF
CDR3 DNA: TGTGCCAGCAGCCCCCTAGCGGGGGGCTCCTACAATGAGCAGTTCTTC
J gene: TRBJ2-1
V gene: TRBV7-2
D gene: TRBD2
clone size: -

CDR3 protein: CASRRTGALEAFF
CDR3 DNA: TGTGCCAGCCGTCGTACAGGGGCCCTAGAAGCTTTCTTT
J gene: TRBJ1-1
V gene: TRBV6-5
D gene: TRBD1
clone size: -

CDR3 protein: CASSKVVPSLEAFF
CDR3 DNA: TGTGCCAGCAGCAAAGTAGTCCCGTCACTAGAAGCTTTCTTT
J gene: TRBJ1-1
V gene: TRBV21-1
D gene: -
clone size: -

CDR3 protein: CASSSTGGNQPQHF
CDR3 DNA: TGTGCCAGCTCAAGTACAGGGGGCAATCAGCCCCAGCATTTT
J gene: TRBJ1-5
V gene: TRBV18
D gene: TRBD1
clone size: -

CDR3 protein: CAWTHSNTEAFF
CDR3 DNA: TGTGCCTGGACACACAGTAACACTGAAGCTTTCTTT
J gene: TRBJ1-1
V gene: TRBV30
D gene: -
clone size: few

CDR3 protein: CASSLDSTGEAMFF
CDR3 DNA: TGTGCCAGCAGCTTGGACAGCACCGGGGAGGCGATGTTTTTT
J gene: TRBJ2-2
V gene: TRBV5-4
D gene: -
clone size: -

CDR3 protein: CASSSLSAGGPYEQYF
CDR3 DNA: TGTGCCAGCAGCTCGCTTTCAGCGGGGGGTCCCTACGAGCAGTACTTC
J gene: TRBJ2-7
V gene: TRBV7-9
D gene: TRBD2
clone size: -

CDR3 protein: CASSLVPWTAGNTIYF
CDR3 DNA: TGTGCCAGCAGCTTGGTACCTTGGACAGCCGGAAACACCATATATTTT
J gene: TRBJ1-3
V gene: TRBV5-6
D gene: -
clone size: -

CDR3 protein: CASSLVWGREETQYF
CDR3 DNA: TGTGCCAGCAGCTTAGTTTGGGGGCGGGAGGAGACCCAGTACTTC
J gene: TRBJ2-5
V gene: TRBV7-2
D gene: -
clone size: -

CDR3 protein: CASRWPGRLAGGRETQYF
CDR3 DNA: TGTGCCAGCAGATGGCCGGGTAGACTAGCGGGGGGTCGGGAGACCCAGTACTTC
J gene: TRBJ2-5
V gene: TRBV5-5
D gene: TRBD2
clone size: -

CDR3 protein: CASSSLTEGNQPQHF
CDR3 DNA: TGTGCCAGCAGTTCCCTCACTGAGGGCAATCAGCCCCAGCATTTT
J gene: TRBJ1-5
V gene: TRBV6-5
D gene: -
clone size: once

CDR3 protein: CASSFEGQGNSPLHF
CDR3 DNA: TGTGCCAGCAGCTTTGAGGGACAGGGGAATTCACCCCTCCACTTT
J gene: TRBJ1-6
V gene: TRBV5-6
D gene: TRBD1
clone size: few

CDR3 protein: CASSPSRDTEAFF
CDR3 DNA: TGTGCCAGCTCACCTTCTCGGGACACTGAAGCTTTCTTT
J gene: TRBJ1-1
V gene: TRBV18
D gene: -
clone size: -

CDR3 protein: CASRAGGPNEQYF
CDR3 DNA: TGTGCCAGCAGAGCGGGGGGGCCCAACGAGCAGTACTTC
J gene: TRBJ2-7
V gene: TRBV27
D gene: TRBD2
clone size: once

CDR3 protein: CASSLPGQEDGYTF
CDR3 DNA: TGTGCCAGCAGCCTACCGGGACAGGAGGATGGCTACACCTTC
J gene: TRBJ1-2
V gene: TRBV7-2
D gene: TRBD1
clone size: -

CDR3 protein: CASLRWRGQSSGANVLTF
CDR3 DNA: TGTGCCAGCTTGAGATGGCGGGGGCAAAGCTCTGGGGCCAACGTCCTGACTTTC
J gene: TRBJ2-6
V gene: TRBV7-2
D gene: -
clone size: -

CDR3 protein: CASSSPGPLHF
CDR3 DNA: TGTGCCAGTAGCAGTCCGGGACCCCTCCACTTT
J gene: TRBJ1-6
V gene: TRBV19
D gene: -
clone size: -

CDR3 protein: CASSSFRQFHKGNYGYTF
CDR3 DNA: TGTGCCAGCAGCTCATTCAGACAGTTTCACAAGGGGAACTATGGCTACACCTTC
J gene: TRBJ1-2
V gene: TRBV7-2
D gene: -
clone size: -

CDR3 protein: CASSLTAYEQYF
CDR3 DNA: TGTGCCAGCAGCCTAACCGCCTACGAGCAGTACTTC
J gene: TRBJ2-7
V gene: TRBV7-2
D gene: -
clone size: -

CDR3 protein: CASSFPGIYGYTF
CDR3 DNA: TGTGCCAGCAGCTTCCCCGGGATCTATGGCTACACCTTC
J gene: TRBJ1-2
V gene: TRBV5-4
D gene: -
clone size: few

CDR3 protein: CASSPSGRGGNTEAFF
CDR3 DNA: TGTGCCAGCAGCCCCTCGGGGAGGGGAGGAAACACTGAAGCTTTCTTT
J gene: TRBJ1-1
V gene: TRBV5-4
D gene: -
clone size: -

CDR3 protein: CASSLASGGGSEQYF
CDR3 DNA: TGTGCCAGCAGCTTGGCTAGCGGGGGTGGGAGTGAGCAGTACTTC
J gene: TRBJ2-7
V gene: TRBV5-4
D gene: TRBD2
clone size: -

CDR3 protein: CSVGASGSDTQYF
CDR3 DNA: TGCAGCGTTGGGGCTAGCGGATCAGATACGCAGTATTTT
J gene: TRBJ2-3
V gene: TRBV29-1
D gene: TRBD2
clone size: -

CDR3 protein: CASSLGRVQETQYF
CDR3 DNA: TGTGCCAGCAGCTTAGGACGGGTCCAAGAGACCCAGTACTTC
J gene: TRBJ2-5
V gene: TRBV7-8
D gene: -
clone size: -

CDR3 protein: CASSLGQGAVTGAFF
CDR3 DNA: TGTGCCAGCAGCCTGGGACAGGGGGCCGTAACGGGAGCTTTCTTT
J gene: TRBJ1-1
V gene: TRBV7-2
D gene: TRBD1
clone size: -

CDR3 protein: CASSLGRAAGELFF
CDR3 DNA: TGTGCCAGCAGCTTAGGCAGAGCGGCTGGGGAGCTGTTTTTT
J gene: TRBJ2-2
V gene: TRBV7-3
D gene: -
clone size: -

CDR3 protein: CASSLKGGSANIQYF
CDR3 DNA: TGTGCCAGCAGCCTTAAAGGGGGATCGGCCAACATTCAGTACTTC
J gene: TRBJ2-4
V gene: TRBV7-3
D gene: -
clone size: -

CDR3 protein: CASSLSQGRAFF
CDR3 DNA: TGTGCCAGCAGCTTATCCCAGGGAAGAGCTTTCTTT
J gene: TRBJ1-1
V gene: TRBV7-2
D gene: -
clone size: -

CDR3 protein: CASSTQVNTEAFF
CDR3 DNA: TGTGCCAGCAGTACACAGGTGAACACTGAAGCTTTCTTT
J gene: TRBJ1-1
V gene: TRBV7-3
D gene: -
clone size: -

CDR3 protein: CATTLTSGGFNEQFF
CDR3 DNA: TGTGCCACCACTCTAACTAGCGGGGGCTTCAATGAGCAGTTCTTC
J gene: TRBJ2-1
V gene: TRBV6-1
D gene: TRBD2
clone size: once

CDR3 protein: CASSGDSPLHF
CDR3 DNA: TGTGCTAGTTCGGGAGATTCACCCCTCCACTTT
J gene: TRBJ1-6
V gene: TRBV12-5
D gene: -
clone size: -

CDR3 protein: CSVEGLAGGTSTDTQYF
CDR3 DNA: TGCAGCGTTGAAGGACTAGCGGGGGGGACATCCACAGATACGCAGTATTTT
J gene: TRBJ2-3
V gene: TRBV29-1
D gene: TRBD2
clone size: -

CDR3 protein: CASRQPLGTQYF
CDR3 DNA: TGTGCCAGCAGACAGCCTTTAGGGACCCAGTACTTC
J gene: TRBJ2-5
V gene: TRBV6-5
D gene: -
clone size: -

CDR3 protein: CASSLTAGELFF
CDR3 DNA: TGTGCCAGCAGCTTAACGGCCGGGGAGCTGTTTTTT
J gene: TRBJ2-2
V gene: TRBV11-3
D gene: -
clone size: -

CDR3 protein: CASSSGLAGGREQYF
CDR3 DNA: TGTGCCAGCTCGTCCGGCCTAGCGGGGGGGCGCGAGCAGTACTTC
J gene: TRBJ2-7
V gene: TRBV6-6
D gene: TRBD2
clone size: -

CDR3 protein: CASSLVQGRKDSPLHF
CDR3 DNA: TGCGCCAGCAGCTTGGTCCAGGGAAGGAAGGATTCACCCCTCCACTTT
J gene: TRBJ1-6
V gene: TRBV5-1
D gene: -
clone size: -

CDR3 protein: CASRRQGAGNTIYF
CDR3 DNA: TGTGCCAGCAGACGACAGGGAGCTGGAAACACCATATATTTT
J gene: TRBJ1-3
V gene: TRBV6-5
D gene: TRBD1
clone size: -

CDR3 protein: CASSPRGSSTDTQYF
CDR3 DNA: TGTGCCAGCAGTCCGCGGGGTTCTAGCACAGATACGCAGTATTTT
J gene: TRBJ2-3
V gene: TRBV6-6
D gene: -
clone size: -

CDR3 protein: CASSIRGVNTEAFF
CDR3 DNA: TGTGCCAGTAGTATCCGCGGAGTGAACACTGAAGCTTTCTTT
J gene: TRBJ1-1
V gene: TRBV19
D gene: -
clone size: few

CDR3 protein: CASSEESPPSSYEQYF
CDR3 DNA: TGTGCCAGCAGTGAGGAAAGTCCTCCTAGCTCCTACGAGCAGTACTTC
J gene: TRBJ2-7
V gene: TRBV6-1
D gene: -
clone size: once

CDR3 protein: CASSPRDRGRINTGELFF
CDR3 DNA: TGCGCCAGCAGCCCCCGGGACAGGGGGCGTATTAACACCGGGGAGCTGTTTTTT
J gene: TRBJ2-2
V gene: TRBV4-3
D gene: TRBD1
clone size: -

CDR3 protein: CASRLAGGPADTQYF
CDR3 DNA: TGTGCCAGCAGACTAGCGGGGGGGCCGGCAGATACGCAGTATTTT
J gene: TRBJ2-3
V gene: TRBV13
D gene: TRBD2
clone size: -

CDR3 protein: CASSFPGQGREKLFF
CDR3 DNA: TGTGCCAGCAGCTTTCCGGGACAGGGAAGGGAAAAACTGTTTTTT
J gene: TRBJ1-4
V gene: TRBV5-4
D gene: TRBD1
clone size: -

CDR3 protein: CASSPMGETEAFF
CDR3 DNA: TGTGCCAGCTCACCAATGGGAGAAACTGAAGCTTTCTTT
J gene: TRBJ1-1
V gene: TRBV18
D gene: -
clone size: -

CDR3 protein: CASSRGQEYNEQFF
CDR3 DNA: TGTGCCAGTAGTAGGGGACAGGAGTACAATGAGCAGTTCTTC
J gene: TRBJ2-1
V gene: TRBV19
D gene: TRBD1
clone size: -

CDR3 protein: CASRGNSGSNEQFF
CDR3 DNA: TGTGCCAGCAGGGGCAACTCGGGGTCGAATGAGCAGTTCTTC
J gene: TRBJ2-1
V gene: TRBV7-2
D gene: -
clone size: -

CDR3 protein: CASAAGGPYQPQHF
CDR3 DNA: TGTGCCAGTGCGGCAGGGGGCCCGTATCAGCCCCAGCATTTT
J gene: TRBJ1-5
V gene: TRBV19
D gene: TRBD1
clone size: once

CDR3 protein: CASSRGQVDSNQPQHF
CDR3 DNA: TGTGCCAGCTCACGAGGACAGGTCGATAGCAATCAGCCCCAGCATTTT
J gene: TRBJ1-5
V gene: TRBV18
D gene: TRBD1
clone size: -

CDR3 protein: CASSRYMGTGIRRIYGYTF
CDR3 DNA: TGTGCCAGCAGCAGATATATGGGGACAGGGATCAGGCGCATCTATGGCTACACCTTC
J gene: TRBJ1-2
V gene: TRBV5-6
D gene: TRBD1
clone size: -

CDR3 protein: CASSEATGGLGYEQYF
CDR3 DNA: TGTGCCAGCAGCGAAGCTACAGGGGGCTTGGGCTACGAGCAGTACTTC
J gene: TRBJ2-7
V gene: TRBV7-8
D gene: TRBD1
clone size: -

CDR3 protein: CASRIAGGPHEQYF
CDR3 DNA: TGTGCCAGTAGGATAGCGGGGGGGCCCCACGAGCAGTACTTC
J gene: TRBJ2-7
V gene: TRBV19
D gene: TRBD2
clone size: -